This TCR beta chain was identified in a study of post-analysis software for immune sequencing data. Across the whole study: The patients showed relapsing-remitting, secondary progressive and progressive-relapsing multiple sclerosis courses. Overall study results and limits: Samples prepared in the same batch strongly co-clustered by F measure. Significantly decreased normalized Chao1 diversity was recorded for multiple sclerosis patients relative to controls. Patients carried 4 or 5 TRBV segments more frequently than controls did, and TRBV5-6, TRBV5-1 and TRBV20-1 were among them.

The CDR3 has 14 residues. Germline lookup yields CDR1 SQVTM and CDR2 ANQGSEA. Every TCR beta cDNA library bore unique molecular identifiers. Each sample of about 0.95 to 10 million input T cells yielded about 500,000 cDNA molecules, so each molecule approximated one T cell. TCRdb redid the calling of the PCR reads with MiXCR, one entry per CDR3 protein. This repertoire shows about 770,000 distinct CDR3 sequences, just over 45% found once; its top ten account for roughly 4.4%. Notes on this clonotype: Its cognate antigen is unknown.

The chain employs TRBV29-1 and TRBJ2-5; 15 bases line up with TRBD2. The DNA end favors TRBJ2-7, so the J call may be wrong. Sample: blood. This TCR was recovered from a girl aged 5-17 years with multiple sclerosis. The CDR3 region has the DNA TGCAGCGTTCGGACTAGCGGGAGGGGGTACGAGCAGTACTTC. This gives the protein CSVRTSGRGYEQYF.